One sample yielded the 9 T cell receptor beta chains listed below, sequenced in a study of cytomegalovirus exposure and HLA in healthy donors. The PCR used 60 Vbeta and 13 Jbeta primers. Libraries were prepared by immunoSEQ multiplex PCR; TCRdb keeps only in-frame clonotypes and omits some of them. The table records roughly 120,000 clones, 76% of them present only once. The sample consisted of PBMCs. The receptors shown here come from a woman in her forties or fifties in good health and CMV-seropositive.

The chain recombines TRBV27 with TRBJ2-3, with a weak D call TRBD2 (6 bases). From germline, CDR1 is MNHEY and CDR2 SMNVEV (reference sequence). Trimming shortened V by 6 bases and J by 5 bases, and 15 bases separated the two germline ends. The CDR3 covers 14 residues. The CDR3 reads CASSLPGTGDTQYF. The DNA for the CDR3 is TGTGCCAGCAGCCTGCCCGGGACTGGAGATACGCAGTATTTT.

This chain links TRBV7-9 with TRBJ1-2; no firm D call. Deletions cut 1 base from V and 8 bases from J, with 23 bases between. CDR3 size: 17 residues. Germline V CDR1 and CDR2: SEHNR, FQNEAQ (reference sequence). This CDR3 is CASSLDLDWARGSGYTF. DNA of the CDR3: TGTGCCAGCAGCTTAGACTTGGATTGGGCCAGAGGGTCCGGCTACACCTTC. The variable domain in full, completed from reference TRBV7-9 and TRBJ1-2, reads DTGVSQNPRHKITKRGQNVTFRCDPISEHNRLYWYRQTLGQGPEFLTYFQNEAQLEKSRLLSDRFSAERPKGSFSTLEIQRTEQGDSAMYLCASSLDLDWARGSGYTFGSGTRLTVV.

The sample holds one count of this clone. The rearrangement uses TRBV7-2 and TRBJ2-1; the match to TRBD2 covers 8 bases. The CDR3 covers 16 residues. CDR1 and CDR2 from the germline V gene are SGHTA and FQGNSA. V trimming: 1 base; J trimming: 8 bases; junction bases outside the gene matches: 10. CDR3 amino acids: CASSLGIAGGRDEQFF. The CDR3 nucleotides read TGTGCCAGCAGCTTAGGAATTGCGGGAGGTCGGGATGAGCAGTTCTTC.

This clone has just a few counts. This chain connects TRBV19 to TRBJ1-3; 7 nucleotides line up with TRBD1. The CDR3 has 13 residues. V gave up 4 bases and J gave up 7 bases; unmatched junction bases: 4. Germline CDR1 LNHDA, CDR2 SQIVND (reference sequence). CDR3 DNA: TGTGCCAGTAGTACCCCACAGGGGAACACCATATATTTT. It codes for CASSTPQGNTIYF. The full variable domain, in which reference TRBV19 and TRBJ1-3 provide the parts outside the CDR3, is DGGITQSPKYLFRKEGQNVTLSCEQNLNHDAMYWYRQDPGQGLRLIYYSQIVNDFQKGDIAEGYSVSREKKESFPLTVTSAQKNPTAFYLCASSTPQGNTIYFGEGSWLTVV.

The chain has TRBV5-4 and TRBJ2-7; 9 bases agree with TRBD2. The V segment lost 3 bases and the J segment 7 bases; nucleotides outside the gene matches: 8. CDR3 size: 14 residues. Looked up from germline, CDR1 is SGHNT and CDR2 is YYREEE (reference sequence). The CDR3 DNA follows: TGTGCCAGCAGCTATAGCGGGGGCCTGGGGGAGCAGTACTTC. It yields the protein CASSYSGGLGEQYF.

This chain joins TRBV10-3 and TRBJ2-7; a possible D gene is TRBD2 (7 bases). The CDR3 is 14 residues long. The germline V and J ends were trimmed by 8 bases and 7 bases, with 21 bases remaining between them. From germline, CDR1 is ENHRY and CDR2 SYGVKD. The CDR3 here is CAIGLPGGAREQYF. In nucleotides, the CDR3 is TGTGCCATCGGCCTCCCTGGGGGGGCGCGGGAGCAGTACTTC.

This clone has just one count. This chain uses TRBV2 with TRBJ1-6; 7 nucleotides match TRBD1. This CDR3 has 13 amino acids. The J segment lost 13 bases and the V segment lost 4 bases, leaving 7 bases of the junction unmatched. Germline loops: CDR1 SNHLY, CDR2 FYNNEI. The CDR3 nucleotides read TGTGCCAGCAGTGGGGACAGCCCGGTTCCCCTCCACTTT. Its protein product is CASSGDSPVPLHF.

The rearrangement links TRBV4-1 to TRBJ2-3; the D gene is possibly TRBD1 (6 bases). The CDR3 contains 15 residues. The germline V gene encodes CDR1 MGHRA and CDR2 YSYEKL. V lost 4 bases to trimming and J lost 0 bases, with 11 bases between them. The DNA for the CDR3 is TGCGCCAGCAGCCGGACAGAAACTAGCACAGATACGCAGTATTTT. Translated, it gives CASSRTETSTDTQYF.

As regards this clone: A read error may produce the germline difference seen at one junction end. The chain combines TRBV6-1 with TRBJ2-6; TRBD2 matches 8 bases. The CDR3 is 13 amino acids. Germline V gives CDR1 MNHNS, CDR2 SASEGT. The CDR3 sequence is CASNFGGANGLTF. The CDR3 nucleotides read TGTGCCAGCAACTTCGGGGGGGCCAACGGCCTGACTTTC.